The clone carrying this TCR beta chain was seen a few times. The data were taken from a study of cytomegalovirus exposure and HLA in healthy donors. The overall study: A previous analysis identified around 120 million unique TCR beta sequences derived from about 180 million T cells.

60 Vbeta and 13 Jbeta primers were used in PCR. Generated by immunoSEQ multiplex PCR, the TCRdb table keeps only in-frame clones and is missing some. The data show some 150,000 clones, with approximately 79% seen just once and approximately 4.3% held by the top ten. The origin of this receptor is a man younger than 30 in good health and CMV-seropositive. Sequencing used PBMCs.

The CDR3 DNA sequence: TGTGCCAGTAGGGTTGCGACTGAAGCTTTCTTT. Amino acids: CASRVATEAFF. The chain carries TRBV19 and TRBJ1-1, with unresolved D. This CDR3 has 11 amino acids. V dropped 6 bases and J dropped 5 bases, with 7 bases sitting between them. CDR1 and CDR2 (germline): LNHDA, SQIVND (reference sequence).